This T cell receptor (beta chain) was recorded in a study of coeliac disease. General study findings and limits: Cross-contamination between intraepithelial and lamina propria cells was possible. Unbiased detection of gliadin-specific T cells was judged not feasible with this approach. TRB repertoires were largely private, with most amino acid sequences found in only one sample.

About this clone itself: Its antigen is undetermined.

The table came from immunoSEQ multiplex PCR; TCRdb's copy has only in-frame clones and leaves some out. The sample holds about 5,300 clones, 50% to 65% seen once. Sequencing was carried out using intraepithelial lymphocytes from the gut. The sequence came from a woman aged 25-40 years with active celiac disease.

The CDR3 region is CASSRETGGGTEAFF. CDR3 coding DNA: TGTGCCAGCAGCCGGGAGACAGGGGGGGGCACTGAAGCTTTCTTT. This sequence joins TRBV4-2 and TRBJ1-1; TRBD1 aligns across 9 bases. CDR3 size: 15 residues. CDR1 is LGHNA, CDR2 YNFKEQ, per germline. V gave up 4 bases and J gave up 4 bases; unmatched junction bases: 7.